These 7 T cell receptor beta chains share one sample of origin, sequenced in a study of shared T cell receptors in the human thymus. Profiled with immunoSEQ multiplex PCR; TCRdb holds only in-frame clones, not every one. The sample includes hundreds of thousands of clones, around 87% of them seen just once. The same sample was also studied in work on human thymus T cells.

The source material was thymocytes. Source of these receptors: a boy younger than two with a congenital heart defect.

Details on this clone: This CDR3 is missing its conserved last phenylalanine or tryptophan, likely due to a read error. V usage is TRBV4-3 and J usage is TRBJ1-2; 9 bases align to TRBD1. The V gene's germline CDR1 is LGHNA and CDR2 YSLEER. There are 14 residues in the CDR3. With 1 base clipped from V and 7 bases from J, the junction kept 4 bases outside the gene matches. The CDR3 is CASSQADRGGGYTL. The CDR3 nucleotides read TGCGCCAGCAGCCAAGCAGACAGGGGGGGTGGCTACACCCTC.

The chain recombines TRBV5-6 with TRBJ2-3, with 7 bases aligning to TRBD2. The CDR3 is 15 amino acids. Germline lookup yields CDR1 SGHDT and CDR2 YYEEEE. Germline trimming cut 2 bases from V and 2 bases from J; bases unmatched to any gene: 5. CDR3 residues: CASSLGDYHTDTQYF. The CDR3 nucleotides are TGTGCCAGCAGCTTAGGGGACTACCACACAGATACGCAGTATTTT.

The chain couples TRBV7-2 to TRBJ2-3; tentative D call: TRBD1 (6 bases). Germline V gene sequence: CDR1 SGHTA, CDR2 FQGNSA. Trimming took off 2 bases at V and 2 bases at J, with 20 bases between the two ends. This CDR3 region has 18 residues. The chain's CDR3 is CASSLSWNRVWDTDTQYF. The DNA of the CDR3 is TGTGCCAGCAGCTTAAGTTGGAACAGGGTGTGGGACACAGATACGCAGTATTTT.

DNA for the CDR3: TGTGCCAGCAGTGTGCGGGGACGCACAGATACGCAGTATTTT. This gives the protein CASSVRGRTDTQYF. The chain employs TRBV6-5 and TRBJ2-3; tentatively, D is TRBD2 (6 bases). Trimming shortened V by 5 bases and J by 1 base, and 10 bases separated the two germline ends. Germline CDR1 is MNHEY and CDR2 is SVGAGI. The CDR3 spans 14 residues.

This rearrangement joins TRBV27 to TRBJ2-6; 8 bases are shared with TRBD1. The CDR3 has 16 residues. Trimming cost V 6 bases and J 4 bases; bases outside gene matches: 8. Per germline, CDR1 MNHEY and CDR2 SMNVEV (reference sequence). CDR3 coding DNA: TGTGCCAGCAGACGGACAGGGCTCGACGGGGCCAACGTCCTGACTTTC. It is translated as CASRRTGLDGANVLTF.

V gene TRBV5-1 combines with J gene TRBJ1-1; 9 bases line up with TRBD1. The V gene end was trimmed by 3 bases and the J gene end by 3 bases; junction bases not matched to a gene: 27. The length of the CDR3 is 22 residues. The germline CDR1 and CDR2 sequences are SGHRS and YFSETQ. DNA for the CDR3: TGCGCCAGCAGCTATAATGTGGACAGGGGCGGGACAGGGACCGCCTTGGACACTGAAGCTTTCTTT. This gives the protein CASSYNVDRGGTGTALDTEAFF.

The CDR3 nucleotides read TGTGCCAGCAGAAAAACCCCGGGGGGGCAGGGTATCGGAAACATTCAGTACTTC. It codes for CASRKTPGGQGIGNIQYF. The V and J genes are TRBV28 and TRBJ2-4; 8 positions match TRBD2. V lost 6 bases to trimming and J lost 6 bases; unmatched junction nucleotides: 19. This CDR3 has 18 residues. Looked up from germline, CDR1 is MDHEN and CDR2 is SYDVKM.